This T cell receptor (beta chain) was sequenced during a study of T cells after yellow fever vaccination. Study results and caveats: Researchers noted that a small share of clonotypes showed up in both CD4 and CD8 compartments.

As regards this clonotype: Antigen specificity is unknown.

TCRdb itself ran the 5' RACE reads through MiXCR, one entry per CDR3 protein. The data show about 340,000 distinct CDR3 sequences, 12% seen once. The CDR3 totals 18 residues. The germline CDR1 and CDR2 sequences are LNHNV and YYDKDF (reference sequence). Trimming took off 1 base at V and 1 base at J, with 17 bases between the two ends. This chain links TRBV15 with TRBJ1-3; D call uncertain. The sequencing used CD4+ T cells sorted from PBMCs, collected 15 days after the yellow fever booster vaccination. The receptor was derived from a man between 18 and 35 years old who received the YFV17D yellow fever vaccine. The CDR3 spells CATSRAAPLSVSGNTIYF. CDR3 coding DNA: TGTGCCACCAGCAGAGCAGCTCCACTGTCAGTATCTGGAAACACCATATATTTT.